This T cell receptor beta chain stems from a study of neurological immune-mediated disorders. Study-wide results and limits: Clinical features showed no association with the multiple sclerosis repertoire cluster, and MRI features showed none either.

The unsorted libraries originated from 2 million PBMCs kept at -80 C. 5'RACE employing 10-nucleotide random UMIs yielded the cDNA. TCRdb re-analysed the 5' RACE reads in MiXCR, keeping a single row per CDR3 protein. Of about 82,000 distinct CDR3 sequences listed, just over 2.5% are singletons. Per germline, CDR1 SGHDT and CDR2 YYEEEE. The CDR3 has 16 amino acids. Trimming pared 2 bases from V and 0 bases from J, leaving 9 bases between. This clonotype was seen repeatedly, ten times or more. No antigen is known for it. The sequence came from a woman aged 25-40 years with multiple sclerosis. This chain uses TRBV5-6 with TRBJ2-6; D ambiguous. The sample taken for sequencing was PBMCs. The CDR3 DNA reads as TGTGCCAGCAGCTTTTCACCGTTCTCTGGGGCCAACGTCCTGACTTTC. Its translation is CASSFSPFSGANVLTF.